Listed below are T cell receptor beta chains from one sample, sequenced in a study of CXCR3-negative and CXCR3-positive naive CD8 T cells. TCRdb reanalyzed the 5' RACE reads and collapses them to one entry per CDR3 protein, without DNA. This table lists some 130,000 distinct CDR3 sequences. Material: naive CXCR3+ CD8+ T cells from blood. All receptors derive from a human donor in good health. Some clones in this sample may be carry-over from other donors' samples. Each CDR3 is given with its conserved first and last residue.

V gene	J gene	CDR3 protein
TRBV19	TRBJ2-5	CASSIREAETQYF
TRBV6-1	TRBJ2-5	CASSEDRVKETQYF
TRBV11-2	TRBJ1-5	CASSYHGGNQPQHF
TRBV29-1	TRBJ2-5	CSVEFAGARETQYF
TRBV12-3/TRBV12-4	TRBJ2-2	CASSSAANTGELFF
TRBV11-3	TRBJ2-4	CASSYRGVDKNIQYF
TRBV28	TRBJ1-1	CASSVGLNTEAFF
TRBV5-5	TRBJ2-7	CASSFLPSYEQYF
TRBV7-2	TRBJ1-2	CASSLVGDSPYGYTF
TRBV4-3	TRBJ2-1	CASSQGGGVYNEQFF
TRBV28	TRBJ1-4	CASSTNSPPDVF
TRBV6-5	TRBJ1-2	CASSPGTGEWGGYTF
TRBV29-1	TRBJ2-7	CSVEAPESYEQYF
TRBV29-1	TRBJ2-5	CSVEGDRVQETQYF
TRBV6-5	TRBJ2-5	CASSYSPGGAGQETQYF
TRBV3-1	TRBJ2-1	CASSQEGELAGGNEQFF
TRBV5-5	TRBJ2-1	CASSLSPYSPYNEQFF
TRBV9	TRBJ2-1	CASSVEWRRPHNEQFF
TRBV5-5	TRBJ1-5	CASRFEMFGGENQPQHF
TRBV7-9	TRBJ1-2	CASSRPSYGYTF
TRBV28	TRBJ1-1	CASARTGLNTEAFF
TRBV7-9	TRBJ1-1	CASSHPGGGSTEAFF
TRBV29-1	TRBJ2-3	CSVERRGETDTQYF
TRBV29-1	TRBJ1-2	CSVYLRDSVNYGYTF
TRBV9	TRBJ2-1	CASSVVAGEGNEQFF
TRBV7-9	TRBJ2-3	CASSSPLTDTQYF
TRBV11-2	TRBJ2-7	CASSMGAGDEYF
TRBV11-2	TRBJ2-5	CASSLAGPQETQYF
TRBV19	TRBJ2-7	CASSIMGAGVGEQYF
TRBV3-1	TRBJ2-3	CASSQEAGVDTQYF
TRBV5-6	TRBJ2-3	CASSLAGGGTDTQYF
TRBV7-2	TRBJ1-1	CASSYPMWGDAFF
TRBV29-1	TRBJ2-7	CSVGDRSSYEQYF
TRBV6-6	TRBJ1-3	CATGAGNTIYF
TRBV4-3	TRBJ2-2	CASSQEFVGNTGELFF
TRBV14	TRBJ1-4	CASSQDWRAEKLFF
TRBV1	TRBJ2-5	CTPPGLARETQYF
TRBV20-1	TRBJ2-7	CSARDRSGRLHEQYF
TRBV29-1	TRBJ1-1	CSVEGVGPEAFF
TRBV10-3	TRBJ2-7	CAISVEVLKPGTGGYEQYF
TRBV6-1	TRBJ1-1	CASSELDTEAFF
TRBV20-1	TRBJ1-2	CSAREYGTGEGGYTF
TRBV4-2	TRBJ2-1	CASSQEWGMGPNEQFF
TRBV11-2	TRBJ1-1	CASSFSAGGNTEAFF
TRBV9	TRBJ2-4	CASSVEGTPLYF
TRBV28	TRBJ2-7	CASSLQGWYEQYF
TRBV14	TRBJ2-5	CASAPNYQETQYF
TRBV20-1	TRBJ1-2	CSARVTGQGPNYGYTF